This entry describes one T cell receptor (beta chain). The specificity of this receptor is unknown. No quality values exist for individual bases; no much larger clone is one base distant. The entry originates in a study of T cells of healthy individuals (dated by TCRdb to the late 2010s). Preparation of the library involved 5' RACE. The data were produced on an Illumina MiSeq. The public reads were reanalyzed by TCRdb: fastp trimming at Q25, MiXCR alignment, in-frame beta chains only. When rows share a CDR3 protein, they turn into one entry using the most common DNA and genes. Here the sample has tens of thousands of distinct CDR3 sequences; 15% to 20% occur a single time. The ten largest clones capture approximately 4.8% of the sample. In the germline V gene (reference sequence), CDR1 corresponds to DFQATT and CDR2 to SNEGSKA. The germline ends are 11 bases apart after V is trimmed by 2 bases and J by 4 bases. The CDR3, from cysteine to phenylalanine, totals 13 residues. Only the CDR3 DNA is retained, 39 bases long and in frame from the first base.

This TCR derives from a human donor in good health. The chain was built from TRBV20-1 and TRBJ2-5, with the identity of the D gene unclear. The DNA sequence follows: TGCAGTGCTAGAAAGGCTAGAGGAGAGACCCAGTACTTC. The resulting protein is CSARKARGETQYF.